This T cell receptor (beta chain) is drawn from a study of regulatory T cells in long-lasting Graves disease. This clonotype was detected only a few times. Its cognate antigen is unknown. A read error may be the cause here, since a much bigger clone is one base away. This CDR3 is 18 amino acids long. The germline V gene has CDR1 SGHTA and CDR2 FQGTGA. Unmatched junction bases numbered 10, after V lost 2 bases and J lost 0 bases. TCR beta libraries were built with iRepertoire HTBI primers and Arm-PCR of CDR3 regions. TCRdb independently ran MiXCR on the multiplex PCR reads; one entry per CDR3 protein. The sample records approximately 400,000 distinct CDR3 sequences, about 15% being singletons. The study's findings and limits: Thyroid tissue went unstudied; only peripheral blood was examined.

The sample's time point: newly diagnosed GD, antithyroid drugs for less than 3 months. The TCR library used RNA extracted from PBMCs. The same data also contributed to another study, on T cells in Graves' hyperthyroidism and ophthalmopathy. From that paper: Before onset, by a median of about seven months, the model predicted ophthalmopathy.

This sequence joins TRBV7-3 and TRBJ2-1; 7 positions match TRBD2. The sample consisted of peripheral blood mononuclear cells (PBMCs), taken at new diagnosis, from a patient treated with antithyroid drugs. The clonotype comes from a woman aged 40 to 50 with Graves disease. The DNA for the CDR3 is TGTGCCAGCAGCTTACGGGGTGGGGCTAGCGGCTCCTACAATGAGCAGTTCTTC. Protein sequence: CASSLRGGASGSYNEQFF.